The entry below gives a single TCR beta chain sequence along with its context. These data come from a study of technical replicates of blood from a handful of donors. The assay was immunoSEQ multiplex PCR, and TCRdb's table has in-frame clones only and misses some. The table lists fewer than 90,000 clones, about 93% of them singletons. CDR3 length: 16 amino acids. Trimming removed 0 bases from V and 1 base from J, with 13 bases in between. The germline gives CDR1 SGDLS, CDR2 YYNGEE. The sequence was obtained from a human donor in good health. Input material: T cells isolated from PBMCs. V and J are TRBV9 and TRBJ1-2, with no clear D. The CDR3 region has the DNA TGTGCCAGCAGCGTAGAGCAGAGGGTCCATAACTATGGCTACACCTTC. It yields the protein CASSVEQRVHNYGYTF.